These T cell receptor beta chains were read from a single sample in a study of CD8 T cells in ankylosing spondylitis. TCRdb fed the 5' RACE reads into MiXCR, producing one record per CDR3 protein. Of fewer than 350,000 distinct CDR3 sequences in the sample, roughly 10% were seen once. The sequencing input was blood, either unsorted or a sorted T cell fraction (not recorded which). All receptors derive from a female donor with ankylosing spondylitis or in good health (not recorded which). Each CDR3 is given with its conserved first and last residue. Fields, in order: V gene, J gene, clone size, D gene, CDR3 DNA, CDR3 protein. D genes are given only for firm matches. The size field is filled for only some rows; it gives once, few, many or a size class.

TRBV7-2	TRBJ2-5	few	-	TGTGCCAGCAGCAGTAGAAATCCACGAGAGACCCAGTACTTC	CASSSRNPRETQYF
TRBV28	TRBJ1-5	many	-	TGTGCCAGCAGTTTAACTAGGGTGAGCAATCAGCCCCAGCATTTT	CASSLTRVSNQPQHF
TRBV5-1	TRBJ1-1	once	-	TGCGCCAGCAGCAACGTCTCGAGGGGCACTGAAGCTTTCTTT	CASSNVSRGTEAFF
TRBV5-1	TRBJ2-3	few	TRBD2	TGCGCCAGCAGCTTGGGGGCGAAGCGGGACACAGATACGCAGTATTTT	CASSLGAKRDTDTQYF
TRBV20-1	TRBJ2-4	many	TRBD1	TGCAGTGCTTCGACAGGGCCGAGGGGTACGGCCAAAAACATTCAGTACTTC	CSASTGPRGTAKNIQYF
TRBV7-9	TRBJ1-6	many	TRBD1	TGTGCCAGCAGCTTCGGACAGGGTTTTGCTTCACCCCTCCACTTT	CASSFGQGFASPLHF
TRBV7-8	TRBJ2-7	many	-	TGTGCCAGCAGCTTAAAAGTTAGGGCCTACGAGCAGTACTTC	CASSLKVRAYEQYF
TRBV27	TRBJ1-2	many	-	TGTGCCAGCAGTTTAGGCGGGGACCCACGCCCCTATGGCTACACCTTC	CASSLGGDPRPYGYTF
TRBV10-3	TRBJ2-7	many	-	TGTGCCATCAGTTGGGACTCCTACGAGCAGTACTTC	CAISWDSYEQYF
TRBV20-1	TRBJ1-1	-	TRBD1	TGCAGTGCTAGAGCGACAGGGGCCACCACTGAAGCTTTCTTT	CSARATGATTEAFF
TRBV5-1	TRBJ1-1	many	-	TGCGCCAGCAGCCCCAGCGGGGGGAGGAACACTGAAGCTTTCTTT	CASSPSGGRNTEAFF
TRBV5-1	TRBJ2-7	few	-	TGCGCCACCAGCTTGGCCCTCCGCGACGAGCAGTACTTC	CATSLALRDEQYF
TRBV28	TRBJ2-5	many	-	TGTGCCAGCGGGCCAGGGACATTGGAGACCCAGTACTTC	CASGPGTLETQYF
TRBV5-1	TRBJ2-7	many	TRBD1	TGCGCCAGCAGCTTAGGACAGGAAAGCTCCTACGAGCAGTACTTC	CASSLGQESSYEQYF
TRBV20-1	TRBJ1-2	medium-sized	TRBD1	TGCAGTGCTAGAGATACAGGGGCCGTTGACTATGGCTACACCTTC	CSARDTGAVDYGYTF
TRBV20-1	TRBJ2-1	few	-	TGCAGTGCTAGTCTCGGGGCCTCCTACAATGAGCAGTTCTTC	CSASLGASYNEQFF
TRBV27	TRBJ2-1	-	-	TGTGCCAGCAGTTTGTGGGGGATGGTCTCTCGGGTTGAGCAGTTCTTC	CASSLWGMVSRVEQFF
TRBV6-1	TRBJ2-2	many	TRBD2	TGTGCCAGCAGTACGGAAATAGCGGGAAAGAACACCGGGGAGCTGTTTTTT	CASSTEIAGKNTGELFF
TRBV5-1	TRBJ1-2	many	TRBD1	TGCGCCAGCAGCTTGGGTGACAGGGGGCTTTATGGCTACACCTTC	CASSLGDRGLYGYTF
TRBV12-3/TRBV12-4	TRBJ1-1	-	TRBD1	TGTGCCAGCAGTATGAGACAGGGCGGCACTGAAGCTTTCTTT	CASSMRQGGTEAFF